A single sample is the source of the 21 T cell receptor beta chains below, sequenced in a study of T cells after yellow fever vaccination. TCRdb reprocessed the 5' RACE reads via MiXCR and lists one record per CDR3 protein. The sample gives 200,000 to 300,000 distinct CDR3 sequences, roughly 3.7% of which show up once; about 20% is in the top ten. The sequencing here drew on PBMCs, taken 15 days after the yellow fever booster vaccination. The receptors derive from a man younger than 35 who received the YFV17D yellow fever vaccine.

This clonotype was counted ten times or more. The chain employs TRBV5-1 and TRBJ2-2, with D maybe TRBD1 (6 bases). Germline V lookup: CDR1 SGHRS, CDR2 YFSETQ. The V gene lost 4 bases and the J gene lost 5 bases, with 15 bases spanning the gap. CDR3 length: 15 residues. CDR3 in amino acids: CASSQTNRETGELFF. CDR3 coding DNA: TGCGCCAGCAGCCAGACTAACAGGGAAACCGGGGAGCTGTTTTTT.

In its sample, this clonotype was seen many times. V usage is TRBV7-2 and J usage is TRBJ2-1; the D gene is possibly TRBD1 (6 bases). The germline V and J ends were trimmed by 2 bases and 7 bases, with 15 bases remaining between them. This CDR3 is built from 15 residues. Germline V CDR1 and CDR2: SGHTA, FQGNSA. For the CDR3, the DNA is TGTGCCAGCAGCTTATGGGGCCCAGGGACAAATGAGCAGTTCTTC. It is translated as CASSLWGPGTNEQFF.

This clonotype has a count of ten or more. The genes are TRBV5-1 and TRBJ2-3; unclear D gene. Trimming shortened V by 2 bases and J by 6 bases, and 7 bases separated the two germline ends. There are 12 residues in the CDR3. Looked up from germline, CDR1 is SGHRS and CDR2 is YFSETQ. CDR3 region: CASSLEMDTQYF. CDR3 in DNA: TGCGCCAGCAGCTTAGAGATGGATACGCAGTATTTT.

This clonotype was counted many times. The genes are TRBV6-2 or TRBV6-3 and TRBJ2-7; D not resolved. This CDR3 has 13 amino acids. V lost 3 bases and J lost 3, with 9 bases in between. Per the germline V gene, CDR1 is MNHEY and CDR2 is SVGEGT. CDR3 DNA: TGTGCCAGCAGTTATGGACGCCTCTACGAGCAGTACGTC. This codes for CASSYGRLYEQYV.

This clonotype was counted ten times or more. The rearrangement uses TRBV7-9 and TRBJ2-1, with a possible D match to TRBD1 (6 bases). CDR3 length equals 14 residues. The V end was cut by 5 bases, the J end by 2 bases, with 10 bases between. Germline V gives CDR1 SEHNR, CDR2 FQNEAQ (reference sequence). CDR3: CASSPGQTYNEQFF. The CDR3 DNA is TGTGCCAGCAGCCCGGGACAAACCTACAATGAGCAGTTCTTC.

This clonotype was seen ten or more times. The chain links TRBV7-2 to TRBJ2-1; D may be TRBD1 (6 bases). Trimming took 7 bases from V and 6 from J, leaving 19 bases between them. CDR3 length: 15 residues. The germline gives CDR1 SGHTA, CDR2 FQGNSA. In DNA, the CDR3 is TGTGCCAGCATCCGTCTATCGGACAGCGTCAATGAGCAGTTCTTC. Protein: CASIRLSDSVNEQFF.

There are many counts of this clonotype. The genes are TRBV7-2 and TRBJ1-2; TRBD1 matches at 7 bases. Germline CDR1 is SGHTA and CDR2 is FQGNSA. V dropped 2 bases and J dropped 0; count of bases not matched to a gene: 6. This CDR3 has 16 amino acids. CDR3 DNA: TGTGCCAGCAGCTTATTCTCAGGGGGAACTAACTATGGCTACACCTTC. Its protein product is CASSLFSGGTNYGYTF.

This clonotype was seen many times. The chain recombines TRBV4-2 with TRBJ2-1; TRBD2 aligns across 7 bases. V lost 3 bases, J lost 5 bases, and 7 bases stayed unmatched. Germline CDR1 reads LGHNA; CDR2 reads YNFKEQ. The CDR3 covers 15 residues. This CDR3 reads CASSQSGGGHNEQFF. In nucleotides, the CDR3 is TGTGCCAGCAGCCAGTCTGGGGGGGGTCACAATGAGCAGTTCTTC.

This clonotype was detected many times. V usage is TRBV10-3 and J usage is TRBJ1-2; no reliable D call. The CDR3 covers 17 residues. V gave up 3 bases and J gave up 2 bases, with 19 bases separating them. Germline V CDR1 and CDR2: ENHRY, SYGVKD. CDR3 DNA sequence: TGTGCCATCAGTGAACGCAACCCTAGGACGCCGAACTATGGCTACACCTTC. It encodes CAISERNPRTPNYGYTF.

V and J are TRBV6-1 and TRBJ2-7; D perhaps matches TRBD2 (6 bases). Germline CDR1 and CDR2: MNHNS and SASEGT. V was trimmed by 1 base and J by 8 bases, leaving 12 bases between them. CDR3 length equals 13 residues. CDR3 DNA: TGTGCCAGCAGTGAAGAGTTCCGGGGGAAGCAGTACTTC. Translation: CASSEEFRGKQYF.

On this clonotype itself: Just one base apart from a much larger clone, this may be a read error. The chain couples TRBV20-1 to TRBJ1-5, with D possibly being TRBD1 (6 bases). Germline assignment: CDR1 DFQATT and CDR2 SNEGSKA (reference sequence). CDR3 size: 14 residues. CDR3 sequence: CSAKQEAGDQPRHF. The CDR3 bases are TGCAGTGCTAAACAGGAGGCAGGGGATCAGCCCCGGCATTTT.

Many counts were recorded for this clonotype. The chain uses TRBV7-2 and TRBJ2-3; TRBD2 is a possible D gene (5 bases). V gave up 1 base and J gave up 6 bases, with 8 bases separating them. The CDR3 is 13 amino acids. Per germline, CDR1 SGHTA and CDR2 FQGNSA. Written as DNA, the CDR3 is TGTGCCAGCAGCTTAGTTAGAGGGGATACGCAGTATTTT. It encodes CASSLVRGDTQYF.

This clonotype has at least ten counts. This chain links TRBV28 with TRBJ2-5; no clear D gene. Trimming cost V 10 bases and J 1 base, with 10 bases left between them. The germline V gene has CDR1 MDHEN and CDR2 SYDVKM. The CDR3 runs 12 residues. CDR3 bases: TGTGCCATTACGGACCCCCAAGAGACCCAGTACTTC. Encoded protein: CAITDPQETQYF.

This clonotype was recorded at least ten times. The CDR3, as DNA: TGCAGCGTTGGGGACAGCTCCTACGAGCAGTACGTC. Protein sequence: CSVGDSSYEQYV. The V gene is TRBV29-1, the J gene TRBJ2-7; TRBD1 agrees at 7 bases. CDR1 and CDR2 (germline): SQVTM, ANQGSEA. The CDR3 consists of 12 residues. V shed 4 bases, J shed 0 bases, and the junction held 0 bases outside the gene matches.

This clonotype has only a few counts. DNA for the CDR3: TGTGCCACCCAGCTGGACAGGGCGTTTACTGGGGCCAACGTCCTGACTTTC. Protein: CATQLDRAFTGANVLTF. The chain has TRBV19 and TRBJ2-6; 8 bases are shared with TRBD1. Germline CDR1 is LNHDA and CDR2 is SQIVND (reference sequence). V shed 10 bases, J shed 2 bases, and the junction held 13 bases outside the gene matches. There are 17 residues in the CDR3. Based on the CDR3 plus reference TRBV19 and TRBJ2-6, the full variable domain is DGGITQSPKYLFRKEGQNVTLSCEQNLNHDAMYWYRQDPGQGLRLIYYSQIVNDFQKGDIAEGYSVSREKKESFPLTVTSAQKNPTAFYLCATQLDRAFTGANVLTFGAGSRLTVL.

This clonotype was observed many times. The genes are TRBV10-3 and TRBJ2-5; 7 bases are a match to TRBD1. The CDR3 runs 13 residues. The junction had 8 bases not matched to a gene; V was cut back by 10 bases and J by 3 bases. From germline, CDR1 is ENHRY and CDR2 SYGVKD. The DNA of the CDR3 is TGTGCCAGCAGGGGGACAGTCGAAGAGACCCAGTACTTC. Translating gives CASRGTVEETQYF.

This clonotype was found many times. Written as DNA, the CDR3 is TGCGCCAGCAGCTGGGGGGGCGCCACTGAAGCTTTCTTT. This codes for CASSWGGATEAFF. The genes are TRBV5-1 and TRBJ1-1, with a tentative D call TRBD1 (6 bases). With 3 bases removed from V and 4 bases from J, the gap between germline ends came to 10 bases. The CDR3 extends over 13 amino acids. The V gene's germline CDR1 is SGHRS and CDR2 YFSETQ.

This clonotype was detected many times. V usage is TRBV4-2 and J usage is TRBJ2-7; maybe TRBD1 (7 bases). The germline gives CDR1 LGHNA, CDR2 YNFKEQ. This CDR3 is 16 amino acids long. V was shortened by 1 base and J by 3 bases, with 16 bases between the two germline ends. CDR3 sequence reads: CASSQGGGTVYYEQYF. The DNA of the CDR3 is TGTGCCAGCAGCCAAGGTGGCGGGACAGTCTACTACGAGCAGTACTTC.

In its sample, this clonotype was seen many times. The rearrangement links TRBV4-1 to TRBJ1-2; D is ambiguous. The V and J ends lost 10 bases and 4 bases respectively, with 16 bases between them. The CDR3 has 13 residues. Germline V gives CDR1 MGHRA, CDR2 YSYEKL. CDR3 DNA: TGCGCCACCCACGGAGGGAACCTCTATGGCTACACCTTC. Its protein is CATHGGNLYGYTF.

This clonotype has ten or more counts. This chain joins TRBV5-1 and TRBJ1-1, with D unclear. The CDR3 loop spans 12 amino acids. The V gene's germline CDR1 is SGHRS and CDR2 YFSETQ. Between the trimmed V and J ends, which lost 6 bases and 4 bases, there was a span of 10 bases. CDR3 DNA sequence: TGCGCCAGCATGCGGGAGGGCACTGAAGCTTTCTTT. Its translation is CASMREGTEAFF.

The sample holds many counts of this clonotype. V is TRBV4-2 and J is TRBJ2-3; D gene unclear. The CDR3 runs to 14 residues. V was clipped by 1 base and J by 0 bases, with 5 bases between them. Germline lookup yields CDR1 LGHNA and CDR2 YNFKEQ. Here the CDR3 DNA reads TGTGCCAGCAGCCAAGTTGATAGCACAGATACGCAGTATTTT. It specifies CASSQVDSTDTQYF.